One and the same sample provided the 20 T cell receptor beta chains below, sequenced in a study of T cells expressing NK-cell markers. TCRdb reprocessed the 5' RACE reads, with one entry per CDR3 protein and no DNA. In total, the table holds more than 250,000 distinct CDR3 sequences. Sequencing was done on a sample of blood T cells: a sorted CD56 or NKG2C T cell subset, CD4+ or CD8+ T cells, or bulk PBMC T cells (not recorded which). Receptors were obtained from a man between 18 and 29 years old in good health.

This chain joins TRBV6-2 or TRBV6-3 and TRBJ2-7; there is no DNA to check the TCRdb D call of TRBD1. Germline V CDR1 and CDR2: MNHEY, SVGEGT. The CDR3 extends over 15 amino acids. This CDR3 reads CASRQPGQEHYEQYF.

The chain recombines TRBV9 with TRBJ1-2; TCRdb outputs TRBD1, but without DNA this stays unchecked. Germline CDR1 and CDR2: SGDLS and YYNGEE. This CDR3 has 13 amino acids. The CDR3 region is CASSVEQAYGYTF. Full variable domain (outside the CDR3, taken from reference TRBV9 and TRBJ1-2): DSGVTQTPKHLITATGQRVTLRCSPRSGDLSVYWYQQSLDQGLQFLIQYYNGEERAKGNILERFSAQQFPDLHSELNLSSLELGDSALYFCASSVEQAYGYTFGSGTRLTVV.

CDR3: CASSTLTGFNYGYTF. This chain connects TRBV19 to TRBJ1-2; TCRdb's D call of TRBD1 is untestable without DNA. This CDR3 comprises 15 residues. CDR1 and CDR2 from the germline V gene are LNHDA and SQIVND (reference sequence).

This sequence joins TRBV7-9 and TRBJ1-1; there is no DNA to check the TCRdb D call of TRBD1. The CDR3 is 16 amino acids. Looked up from germline, CDR1 is SEHNR and CDR2 is FQNEAQ (reference sequence). CDR3 sequence: CASSLALGAEDTEAFF. Looking up the rest from reference TRBV7-9 and TRBJ1-1 gives the full variable domain: DTGVSQNPRHKITKRGQNVTFRCDPISEHNRLYWYRQTLGQGPEFLTYFQNEAQLEKSRLLSDRFSAERPKGSFSTLEIQRTEQGDSAMYLCASSLALGAEDTEAFFGQGTRLTVV.

The rearrangement uses TRBV7-2 and TRBJ2-3; no DNA is available, so the TRBD2 call from TCRdb remains unchecked. The V gene's germline CDR1 is SGHTA and CDR2 FQGNSA. The CDR3 covers 14 residues. This chain's CDR3 is CASRSVGPTDTQYF.

V is TRBV20-1 and J is TRBJ2-1; TCRdb names TRBD2, which stays unverified in the absence of DNA. The CDR3 is 15 amino acids. Germline V lookup: CDR1 DFQATT, CDR2 SNEGSKA (reference sequence). The CDR3 reads CSARVSGSMWNEQFF.

The chain combines TRBV5-1 with TRBJ2-3; there is no DNA to check the TCRdb D call of TRBD2. The CDR3 has 20 residues. The V gene's germline CDR1 is SGHRS and CDR2 YFSETQ. The CDR3 spells CASSYGHSGTSGRFTDTQYF.

This chain connects TRBV11-1 to TRBJ2-3; TCRdb's D call, TRBD1, is unchecked because there is no DNA. Per the germline V gene, CDR1 is SGHAT and CDR2 is FQDESV (reference sequence). There are 16 residues in the CDR3. CDR3: CASSSGQAWHKATQYF.

The chain recombines TRBV23-1 with TRBJ2-1. TRBV23-1 qualifies as an ORF whose function is uncertain. The CDR3 loop spans 12 amino acids. CDR3 amino acids: CASSHCTNEQFF.

The chain links TRBV20-1 to TRBJ1-5; TCRdb selects TRBD1, and the lack of DNA leaves this call unchecked. The CDR3 spans 13 residues. Germline V gives CDR1 DFQATT, CDR2 SNEGSKA (reference sequence). CDR3 residues: CSASQGDNQPQHF.

The J gene is TRBJ1-5, the V gene TRBV6-2 or TRBV6-3; the TRBD1 assignment by TCRdb is unverifiable without DNA. Germline V gene sequence: CDR1 MNHEY, CDR2 SVGEGT. This CDR3 is 16 amino acids long. The CDR3 here is CASSYSPSMGNQPQHF.

This chain joins TRBV5-1 and TRBJ2-1; TCRdb outputs TRBD1, but without DNA this stays unchecked. Germline CDR1 SGHRS, CDR2 YFSETQ. This CDR3 has 16 amino acids. The CDR3 here is CASSPRYGTGENEQFF.

V usage is TRBV10-3 and J usage is TRBJ2-7; the TCRdb D gene call, TRBD1, has no DNA to confirm it. The CDR3 consists of 12 residues. CDR1 is ENHRY, CDR2 SYGVKD, per germline. The chain's CDR3 is CAPTPGDYEQYF.

The chain carries TRBV20-1 and TRBJ2-5; TCRdb designates TRBD2, a call that cannot be tested without DNA. Germline V gene lookup returns CDR1 DFQATT and CDR2 SNEGSKA (reference sequence). The CDR3 is made up of 15 amino acids. The CDR3: CSASTSGRIRETQYF.

The chain is built from TRBV20-1 and TRBJ2-2. Germline CDR1 is DFQATT and CDR2 is SNEGSKA (reference sequence). This CDR3 spans 12 amino acids. The CDR3 loop is CSARKAAGELFF.

The chain carries TRBV5-1 and TRBJ1-5; the D call of TRBD1 rests on TCRdb alone, since no DNA is present to check it. The CDR3 covers 15 residues. The germline V gene has CDR1 SGHRS and CDR2 YFSETQ. The CDR3: CASSFLGGVGQPQHF.

V usage is TRBV4-2 and J usage is TRBJ2-5; TCRdb outputs TRBD1, but without DNA this stays unchecked. The V gene's germline CDR1 is LGHNA and CDR2 YNFKEQ. The CDR3 is 15 amino acids. CDR3 region: CASSQDPVQGETQYF.

The rearrangement joins TRBV20-1 to TRBJ1-1; TCRdb's D call of TRBD1 is untestable without DNA. Germline CDR1 and CDR2: DFQATT and SNEGSKA (reference sequence). This CDR3 comprises 12 residues. CDR3 in amino acids: CSAYRQGSEAFF.

The rearrangement uses TRBV30 and TRBJ1-4. This CDR3 has 13 residues. Germline CDR1 is GTSNPN and CDR2 is SVGIG (reference sequence). The CDR3 protein is CAWMNRDNEKLFF. The complete variable domain, with remaining parts taken from reference TRBV30 and TRBJ1-4, reads SQTIHQWPATLVQPVGSPLSLECTVEGTSNPNLYWYRQAAGRGLQLLFYSVGIGQISSEVPQNLSASRPQDRQFILSSKKLLLSDSGFYLCAWMNRDNEKLFFGSGTQLSVL.

This CDR3 reads CATSRGLTSGSRGSYNEQFF. The V gene is TRBV15, the J gene TRBJ2-1; TCRdb's assignment of TRBD2 cannot be checked, as there is no DNA. CDR3 length: 20 residues. Germline CDR1 is LNHNV and CDR2 is YYDKDF (reference sequence).